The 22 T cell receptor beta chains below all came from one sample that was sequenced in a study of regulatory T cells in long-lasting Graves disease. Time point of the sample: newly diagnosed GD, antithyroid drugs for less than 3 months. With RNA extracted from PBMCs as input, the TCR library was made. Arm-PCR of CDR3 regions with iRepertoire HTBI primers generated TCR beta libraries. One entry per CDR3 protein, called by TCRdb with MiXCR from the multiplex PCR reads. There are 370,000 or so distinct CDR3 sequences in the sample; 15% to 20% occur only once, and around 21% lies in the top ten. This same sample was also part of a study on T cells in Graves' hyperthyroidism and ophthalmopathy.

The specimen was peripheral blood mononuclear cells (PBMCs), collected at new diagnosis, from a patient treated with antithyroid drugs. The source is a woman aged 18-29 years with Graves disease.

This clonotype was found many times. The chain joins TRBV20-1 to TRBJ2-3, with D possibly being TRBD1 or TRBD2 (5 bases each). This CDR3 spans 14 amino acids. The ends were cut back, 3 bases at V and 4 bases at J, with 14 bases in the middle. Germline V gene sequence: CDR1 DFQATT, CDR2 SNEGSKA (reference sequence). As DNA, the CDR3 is TGCAGTGCTAGGGGAGTACCGGGACCAGATACGCAGTATTTT. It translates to CSARGVPGPDTQYF.

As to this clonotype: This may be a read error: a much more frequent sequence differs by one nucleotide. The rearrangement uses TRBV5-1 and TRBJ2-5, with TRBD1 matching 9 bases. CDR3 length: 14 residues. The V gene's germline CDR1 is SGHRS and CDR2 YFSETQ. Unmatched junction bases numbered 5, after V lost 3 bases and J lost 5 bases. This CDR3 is CASSWTGAQETQYF. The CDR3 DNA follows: TGCGCCAGCAGCTGGACAGGGGCTCAGGAGACCCAGTACTTC.

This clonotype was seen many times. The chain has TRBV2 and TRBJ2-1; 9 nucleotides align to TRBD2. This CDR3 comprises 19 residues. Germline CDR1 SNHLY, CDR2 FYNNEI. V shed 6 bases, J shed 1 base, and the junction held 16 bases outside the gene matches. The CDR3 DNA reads TGTGCCAGCAGGGGGGCCAGCCTTAGCGGGGGAACATCCTACAATGAGCAGTTCTTC. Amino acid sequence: CASRGASLSGGTSYNEQFF.

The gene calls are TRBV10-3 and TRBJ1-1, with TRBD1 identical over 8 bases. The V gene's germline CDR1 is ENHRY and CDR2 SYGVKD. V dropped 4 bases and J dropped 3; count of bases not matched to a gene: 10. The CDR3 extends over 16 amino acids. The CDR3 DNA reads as TGTGCCATCAGTGCCAGCCCCGGGACAGGCGACACTGAAGCTTTCTTT. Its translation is CAISASPGTGDTEAFF.

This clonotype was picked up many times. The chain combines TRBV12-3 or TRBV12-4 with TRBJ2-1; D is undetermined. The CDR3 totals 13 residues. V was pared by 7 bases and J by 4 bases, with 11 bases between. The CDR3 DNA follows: TGTGCCAGCACCCTACAGCAATACAATGAGCAGTTCTTC. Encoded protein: CASTLQQYNEQFF.

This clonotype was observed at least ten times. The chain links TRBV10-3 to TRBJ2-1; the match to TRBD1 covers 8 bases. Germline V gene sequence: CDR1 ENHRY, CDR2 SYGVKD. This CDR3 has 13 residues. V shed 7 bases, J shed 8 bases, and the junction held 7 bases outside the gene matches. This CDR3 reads CAITGTGFHEQFF. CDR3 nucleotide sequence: TGTGCCATCACCGGGACAGGATTCCATGAGCAGTTCTTC.

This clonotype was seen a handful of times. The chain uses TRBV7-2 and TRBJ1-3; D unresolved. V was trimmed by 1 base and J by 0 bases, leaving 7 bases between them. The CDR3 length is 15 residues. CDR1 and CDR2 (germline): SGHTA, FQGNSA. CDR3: CASSLGPSSGNTIYF. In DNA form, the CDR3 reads TGTGCCAGCAGCTTAGGCCCGAGCTCTGGAAACACCATATATTTT.

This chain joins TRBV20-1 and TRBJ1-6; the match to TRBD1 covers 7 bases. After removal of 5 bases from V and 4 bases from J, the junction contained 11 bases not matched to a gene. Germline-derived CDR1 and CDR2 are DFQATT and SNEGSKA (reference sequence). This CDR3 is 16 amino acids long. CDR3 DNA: TGCAGTGCTGATACAGGGGACCCTGATTATAATTCACCCCTCCACTTT. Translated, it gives CSADTGDPDYNSPLHF.

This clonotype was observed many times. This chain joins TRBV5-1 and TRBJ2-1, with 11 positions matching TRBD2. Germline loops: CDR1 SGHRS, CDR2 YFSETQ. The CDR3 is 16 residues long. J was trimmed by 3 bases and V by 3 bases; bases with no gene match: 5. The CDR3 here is CASSSGTSGFYNEQFF. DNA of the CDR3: TGCGCCAGCAGCTCCGGGACTAGCGGATTCTACAATGAGCAGTTCTTC.

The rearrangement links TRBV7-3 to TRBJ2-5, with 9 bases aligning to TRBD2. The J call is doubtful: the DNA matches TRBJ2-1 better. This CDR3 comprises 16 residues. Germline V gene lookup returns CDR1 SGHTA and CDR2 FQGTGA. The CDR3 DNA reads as TGTGCCAGCAGCCCAGGGACTAGCCGGAGCTCCTACGAGCAGTTCTTC. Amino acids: CASSPGTSRSSYEQFF.

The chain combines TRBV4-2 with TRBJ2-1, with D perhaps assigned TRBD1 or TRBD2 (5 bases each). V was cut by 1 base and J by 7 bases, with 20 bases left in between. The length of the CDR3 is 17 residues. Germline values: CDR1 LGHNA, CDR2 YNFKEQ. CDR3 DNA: TGTGCCAGCAGCCAAGTACGGGGCGCCGCGGATATAAATGAGCAGTTCTTC. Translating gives CASSQVRGAADINEQFF.

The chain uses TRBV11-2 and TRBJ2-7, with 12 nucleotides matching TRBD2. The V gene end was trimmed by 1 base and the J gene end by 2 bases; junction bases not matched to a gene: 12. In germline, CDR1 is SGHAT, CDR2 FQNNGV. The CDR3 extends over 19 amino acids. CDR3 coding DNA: TGTGCCAGCAGCTTAGCCCTGGGAGGGACTAGCGGGCCTCCCTACGAGCAGTACTTC. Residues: CASSLALGGTSGPPYEQYF.

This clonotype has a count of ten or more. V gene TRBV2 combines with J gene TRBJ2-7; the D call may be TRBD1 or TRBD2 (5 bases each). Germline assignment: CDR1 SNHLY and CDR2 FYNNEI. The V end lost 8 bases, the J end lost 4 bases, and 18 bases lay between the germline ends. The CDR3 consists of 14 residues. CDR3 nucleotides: TGTGCCAGCCTAACACACGGGACCGCTTACGAGCAGTACTTC. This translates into CASLTHGTAYEQYF. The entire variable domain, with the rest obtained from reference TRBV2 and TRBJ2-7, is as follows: EPEVTQTPSHQVTQMGQEVILRCVPISNHLYFYWYRQILGQKVEFLVSFYNNEISEKSEIFDDQFSVERPDGSNFTLKIRSTKLEDSAMYFCASLTHGTAYEQYFGPGTRLTVT.

As DNA, the CDR3 is TGTGCCAGCACCCGGACAGGGCTCAACTACAATGAGCAGTTCTTC. Translating gives CASTRTGLNYNEQFF. The chain links TRBV25-1 to TRBJ2-1; 8 positions agree with TRBD1. This CDR3 contains 15 residues. Germline trimming cut 7 bases from V and 3 bases from J; bases unmatched to any gene: 8. Germline CDR1 is MGHDK and CDR2 is SYGVNS.

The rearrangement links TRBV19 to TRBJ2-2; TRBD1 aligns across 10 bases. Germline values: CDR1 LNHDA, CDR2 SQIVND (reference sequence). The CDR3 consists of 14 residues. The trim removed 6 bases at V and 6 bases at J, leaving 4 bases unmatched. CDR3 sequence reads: CASRTGGPSGELFF. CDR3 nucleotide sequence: TGTGCCAGTAGGACAGGGGGCCCCTCCGGGGAGCTGTTTTTT.

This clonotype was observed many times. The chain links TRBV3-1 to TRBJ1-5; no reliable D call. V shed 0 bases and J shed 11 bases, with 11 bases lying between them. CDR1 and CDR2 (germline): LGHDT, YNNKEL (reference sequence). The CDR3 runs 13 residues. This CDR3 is CASSQDNGLAQHF. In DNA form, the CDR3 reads TGTGCCAGCAGCCAAGATAATGGGTTGGCCCAGCATTTT.

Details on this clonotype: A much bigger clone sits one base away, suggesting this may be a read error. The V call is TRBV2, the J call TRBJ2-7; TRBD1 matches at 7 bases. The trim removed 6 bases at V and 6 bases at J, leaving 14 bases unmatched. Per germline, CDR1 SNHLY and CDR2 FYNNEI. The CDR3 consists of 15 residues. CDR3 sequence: CASSLTGTLDSEQYF. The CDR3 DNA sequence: TGTGCCAGCAGCCTGACAGGGACACTGGACTCCGAGCAGTACTTC.

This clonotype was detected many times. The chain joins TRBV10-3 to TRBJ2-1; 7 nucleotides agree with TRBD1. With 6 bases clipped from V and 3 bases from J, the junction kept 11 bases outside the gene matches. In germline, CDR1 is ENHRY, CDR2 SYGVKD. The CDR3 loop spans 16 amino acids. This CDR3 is CAIRDRDRAGYNEQFF. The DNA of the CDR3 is TGTGCCATCAGAGACCGGGACAGAGCTGGCTACAATGAGCAGTTCTTC.

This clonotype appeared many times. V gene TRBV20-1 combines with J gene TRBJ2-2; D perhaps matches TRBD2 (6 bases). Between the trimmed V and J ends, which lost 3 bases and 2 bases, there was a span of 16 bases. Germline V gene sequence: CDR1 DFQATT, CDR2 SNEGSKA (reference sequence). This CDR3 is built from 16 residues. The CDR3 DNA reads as TGCAGTGCTAGGGTGGCCAAGGCGGGAAACACCGGGGAGCTGTTTTTT. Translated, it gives CSARVAKAGNTGELFF.

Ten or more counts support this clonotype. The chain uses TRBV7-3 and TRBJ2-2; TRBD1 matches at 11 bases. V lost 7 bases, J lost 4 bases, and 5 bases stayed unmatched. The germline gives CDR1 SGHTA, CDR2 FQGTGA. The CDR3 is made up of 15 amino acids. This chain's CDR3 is CASNYGTGGTGELFF. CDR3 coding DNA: TGTGCCAGCAATTACGGGACAGGGGGCACCGGGGAGCTGTTTTTT.

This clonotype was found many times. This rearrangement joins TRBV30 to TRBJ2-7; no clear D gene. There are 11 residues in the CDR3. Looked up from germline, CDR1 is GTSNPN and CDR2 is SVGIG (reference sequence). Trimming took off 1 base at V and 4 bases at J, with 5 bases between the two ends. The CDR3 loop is CAWSGQYEQYF. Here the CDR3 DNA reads TGTGCCTGGAGTGGCCAATACGAGCAGTACTTC.

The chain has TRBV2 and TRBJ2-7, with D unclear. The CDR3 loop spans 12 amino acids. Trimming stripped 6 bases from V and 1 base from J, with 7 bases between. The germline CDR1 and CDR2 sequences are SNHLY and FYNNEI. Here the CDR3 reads CASSGKSYEQYF. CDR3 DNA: TGTGCCAGCAGCGGTAAATCCTACGAGCAGTACTTC. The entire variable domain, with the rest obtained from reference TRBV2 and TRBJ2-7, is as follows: EPEVTQTPSHQVTQMGQEVILRCVPISNHLYFYWYRQILGQKVEFLVSFYNNEISEKSEIFDDQFSVERPDGSNFTLKIRSTKLEDSAMYFCASSGKSYEQYFGPGTRLTVT.